The sequence of this T cell receptor (beta chain) was determined in a study of T cells after yellow fever vaccination. Looking at the study overall: It was SMART-Seq v4 Ultra Low Input that prepared the fractions with low cell numbers. General observations from the study: The secondary response was weaker but peaked faster, day 5 versus 15. There was a small share of clonotypes that showed up in both the CD4 and CD8 compartments. Reappearing after the booster were most of the clones from primary vaccination (about 95% CD4, 85% to 90% CD8).

This clonotype has at least ten counts. Its specificity is not known. CDR1 is SGHTA, CDR2 FQGNSA, per germline. The CDR3 consists of 14 residues. The germline V and J ends were trimmed by 2 bases and 6 bases, with 11 bases remaining between them. TCRdb reanalysed the 5' RACE reads using MiXCR and keeps one entry per CDR3 protein. This sample has around 310,000 distinct CDR3 sequences, with about 4% found just once. The material was PBMCs, obtained 5 days after the yellow fever booster vaccination. The receptor comes from a man between 18 and 35 years old who received the YFV17D yellow fever vaccine. The chain employs TRBV7-2 and TRBJ2-4; tentative D call: TRBD1 (5 bases). This CDR3 reads CASSLSQGGNIQYF. CDR3 sequence (DNA): TGTGCCAGCAGCTTAAGCCAGGGCGGAAACATTCAGTACTTC.